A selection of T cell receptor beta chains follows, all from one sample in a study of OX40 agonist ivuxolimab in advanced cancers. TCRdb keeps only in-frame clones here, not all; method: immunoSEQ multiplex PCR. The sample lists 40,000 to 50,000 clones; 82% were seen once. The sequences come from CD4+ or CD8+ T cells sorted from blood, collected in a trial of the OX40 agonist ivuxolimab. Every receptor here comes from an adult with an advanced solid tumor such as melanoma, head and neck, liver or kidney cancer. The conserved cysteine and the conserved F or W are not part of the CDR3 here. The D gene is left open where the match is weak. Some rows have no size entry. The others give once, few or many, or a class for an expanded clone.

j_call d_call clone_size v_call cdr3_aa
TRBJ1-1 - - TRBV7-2 ASSRTGNTEAF
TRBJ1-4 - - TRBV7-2 ASSWGLRGEKLF
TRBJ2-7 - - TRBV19 ATTGTYTYEQY
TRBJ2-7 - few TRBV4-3 ASSQARGNEQY
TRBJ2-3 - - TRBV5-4 ASSLGRLRGTDTQY
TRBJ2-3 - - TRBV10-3 AISGITDTQY
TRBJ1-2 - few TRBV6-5 ASSYSVNYGYT
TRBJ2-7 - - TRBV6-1 ASRGRGAVSYEQY
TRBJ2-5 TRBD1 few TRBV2 ASSGDRTTGETQY
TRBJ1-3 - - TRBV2 ASTISVSGNTIY
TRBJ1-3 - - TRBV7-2 ASSFGAGVGNTIY
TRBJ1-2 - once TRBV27 ASSLIRNYGYT
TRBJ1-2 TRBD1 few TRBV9 ASSPGQGAYGYT
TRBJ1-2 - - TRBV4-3 ASSPSSFYGYT
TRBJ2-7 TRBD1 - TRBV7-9 ASSPGTGAYEQY
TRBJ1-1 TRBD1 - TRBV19 ASSARDRGPEAF
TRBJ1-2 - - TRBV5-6 ASSLSRERTDYGYT
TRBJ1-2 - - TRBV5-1 ASSAGLGYGYT
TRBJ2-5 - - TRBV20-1 SAADLRTQY
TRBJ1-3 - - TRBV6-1 ASSVEGLSGNTIY
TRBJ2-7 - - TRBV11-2 ASRGIHEQY
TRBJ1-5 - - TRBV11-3 ASSLEGSHSNQPQH
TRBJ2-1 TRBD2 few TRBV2 ASSTSGGTYNEQF
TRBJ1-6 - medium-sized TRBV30 AWSVISTGLH
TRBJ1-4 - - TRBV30 AWKPGGPYEKLF
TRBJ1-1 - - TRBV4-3 ASSKGMNTEAF
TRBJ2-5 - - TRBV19 ASSMAGRKETQY
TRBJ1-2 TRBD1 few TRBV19 ASSGTGTGPYT
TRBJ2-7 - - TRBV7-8 ASSSTRDGSYEQY
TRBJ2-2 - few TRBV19 ASSPGLSGELF
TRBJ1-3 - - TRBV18 ASSPNQGFGNTIY
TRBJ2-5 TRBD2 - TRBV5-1 ASSQSGGRGETQY
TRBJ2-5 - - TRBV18 ASSPSSLGGETQY